Below, 32 T cell receptor beta chains from the same sample are listed, as sequenced in a study of blood T cells in healthy people across ages. Primed by a sample-barcoded 5' primer and a J-beta primer mix, a second PCR proceeded for about 7 to 11 cycles. TCRdb analysed the 5' RACE reads with MiXCR anew, one entry per CDR3 protein. Counted here are 800,000 to 950,000 distinct CDR3 sequences, about 27% occurring once; the ten biggest clones make up roughly 10%. The data were also submitted as part of a second study, on T cells of mothers and their children.

Sequencing was performed on blood. All receptors derive from a woman between 40 and 55 years old in good health.

Of note for this clonotype: Relative to the germline gene, one junction end is altered; a read error may explain this. J is TRBJ2-1 and V is TRBV7-2; 8 bases are shared with TRBD2. CDR1 is SGHTA, CDR2 FQGNSA, per germline. The CDR3 spans 16 residues. The CDR3 spells CVSSLGSVGGAATQFF. In nucleotides, the CDR3 is TGTGTCAGCAGCTTAGGTTCGGTCGGGGGGGCGGCGACCCAGTTCTTC.

This clonotype showed up just a few times. A much larger clone is a single base away; this may be a read error. The J gene is TRBJ2-7, the V gene TRBV6-6, with D perhaps assigned TRBD1 or TRBD2 (7 bases each). Germline V CDR1 and CDR2: MNHNY, SVGAGI (reference sequence). Trimming shortened V by 8 bases and J by 2 bases, and 19 bases separated the two germline ends. The CDR3 runs 15 residues. In DNA, the CDR3 is TGTGCCAGCGGCGGGAGCGGACAGGTCGCCTACGAGCAGTACTTC. This translates into CASGGSGQVAYEQYF.

A few counts support this clonotype. The rearrangement uses TRBV29-1 and TRBJ2-3; D tentatively reads TRBD1 or TRBD2 (5 bases each). The germline gives CDR1 SQVTM, CDR2 ANQGSEA. This CDR3 is built from 14 residues. V gave up 7 bases and J gave up 1 base, with 15 bases separating them. This CDR3 reads CSAGTAPRTDTQYF. The CDR3 region has the DNA TGCAGCGCCGGGACGGCACCTCGCACAGATACGCAGTATTTT.

The chain joins TRBV20-1 to TRBJ1-1; no definite D call. Per the germline V gene, CDR1 is DFQATT and CDR2 is SNEGSKA (reference sequence). This CDR3 spans 14 amino acids. Deletions cut 3 bases from V and 0 bases from J, with 11 bases between. The DNA of the CDR3 is TGCAGTGCTAGGAGGTTTGCATTGAACACTGAAGCTTTCTTT. Its translation is CSARRFALNTEAFF.

V is TRBV30 and J is TRBJ2-5, with D unresolved. The V end was cut by 2 bases, the J end by 5 bases, with 9 bases between. CDR1 GTSNPN and CDR2 SVGIG come from the germline V gene (reference sequence). The CDR3 is 12 residues long. The CDR3 is CAWSTLGETQYF. CDR3 DNA: TGTGCCTGGAGTACCCTCGGCGAGACCCAGTACTTC.

The sample holds many counts of this clonotype. The chain links TRBV15 to TRBJ2-2, with 8 bases fitting TRBD1. CDR3 length equals 16 residues. V lost 3 bases, J lost 4 bases, and 7 bases stayed unmatched. Per germline, CDR1 LNHNV and CDR2 YYDKDF (reference sequence). As DNA, the CDR3 is TGTGCCACCAGCAGTCCCAGGGGGCGCGGCACCGGGGAGCTGTTTTTT. Translating gives CATSSPRGRGTGELFF.

The gene calls are TRBV2 and TRBJ2-7, with 7 bases aligning to TRBD1. After removal of 3 bases from V and 5 bases from J, the junction contained 10 bases not matched to a gene. CDR3 length: 15 amino acids. Germline values: CDR1 SNHLY, CDR2 FYNNEI. In DNA form, the CDR3 reads TGTGCCAGCAGTGACCAGGGACAGAAGACTAACGAGCAGTACTTC. Translating gives CASSDQGQKTNEQYF. The entire variable domain, with the rest obtained from reference TRBV2 and TRBJ2-7, is as follows: EPEVTQTPSHQVTQMGQEVILRCVPISNHLYFYWYRQILGQKVEFLVSFYNNEISEKSEIFDDQFSVERPDGSNFTLKIRSTKLEDSAMYFCASSDQGQKTNEQYFGPGTRLTVT.

In this sample, this clonotype turned up a few times. The rearrangement joins TRBV6-2 or TRBV6-3 to TRBJ2-6; D gene uncertain. Trimming left V 2 bases short and J 0 bases short, with 8 bases between. The CDR3 extends over 16 amino acids. Germline V CDR1 and CDR2: MNHEY, SVGEGT. CDR3 nucleotide sequence: TGTGCCAGCAGTTACGGGTACGGCTCTGGGGCCAACGTCCTGACTTTC. Translated, it gives CASSYGYGSGANVLTF.

This clonotype was seen only a few times. The chain joins TRBV6-1 to TRBJ1-2, with D unresolved. The CDR3 length is 14 residues. Germline loops: CDR1 MNHNS, CDR2 SASEGT. The germline V and J ends were trimmed by 2 bases and 5 bases, with 12 bases remaining between them. The CDR3 spells CASSEFGSLYGYTF. The CDR3 DNA sequence: TGTGCCAGCAGTGAATTCGGGTCCCTATATGGCTACACCTTC.

At least ten counts were recorded for this clonotype. The CDR3 reads CASSPYPSEAFF. The CDR3 bases are TGTGCCAGCAGCCCCTATCCGAGTGAAGCTTTCTTT. The chain combines TRBV12-3 or TRBV12-4 with TRBJ1-1; D gene ambiguous. The CDR3 covers 12 residues. V shed 6 bases and J shed 7 bases, with 12 bases lying between them.

Here the CDR3 reads CASSVRAGGPRGYGYTF. The CDR3 region has the DNA TGTGCCAGCAGCGTGCGGGCAGGGGGCCCTAGAGGATATGGCTACACCTTC. The rearrangement links TRBV7-9 to TRBJ1-2; 8 bases fit TRBD1. Germline CDR1 reads SEHNR; CDR2 reads FQNEAQ (reference sequence). This CDR3 has 17 residues. V was clipped by 5 bases and J by 5 bases; unmatched bases: 16. Full variable domain (remainder filled in from reference TRBV7-9 and TRBJ1-2): DTGVSQNPRHKITKRGQNVTFRCDPISEHNRLYWYRQTLGQGPEFLTYFQNEAQLEKSRLLSDRFSAERPKGSFSTLEIQRTEQGDSAMYLCASSVRAGGPRGYGYTFGSGTRLTVV.

This clonotype has more than one count but fewer than ten. This sequence joins TRBV28 and TRBJ2-7; 8 nucleotides align to TRBD2. The CDR3 has 18 amino acids. Germline CDR1 MDHEN, CDR2 SYDVKM. Trimming cost V 7 bases and J 3 bases; bases outside gene matches: 20. CDR3 sequence (DNA): TGTGCCAGCACTCCACGGGGGGGCCGGGGCCGGAAAAGCTACGAGCAGTACTTC. Translation: CASTPRGGRGRKSYEQYF.

V gene TRBV4-3 combines with J gene TRBJ2-3; tentatively, D is TRBD1 or TRBD2 (6 bases each). Germline V gives CDR1 LGHNA, CDR2 YSLEER. Trimming stripped 4 bases from V and 2 bases from J, with 13 bases between. The CDR3 loop spans 15 amino acids. CDR3: CASSLYRGHTDTQYF. The CDR3 DNA reads TGCGCCAGCAGCCTATACCGGGGGCACACAGATACGCAGTATTTT.

The chain recombines TRBV30 with TRBJ1-1; unclear D gene. Per the germline V gene, CDR1 is GTSNPN and CDR2 is SVGIG (reference sequence). The CDR3 extends over 15 amino acids. Trimming shortened V by 0 bases and J by 5 bases, and 16 bases separated the two germline ends. DNA for the CDR3: TGTGCCTGGAGTGTACCGGAGCTGGAGCGGACTGAAGCTTTCTTT. Encoded protein: CAWSVPELERTEAFF.

The gene calls are TRBV10-3 and TRBJ2-3, with 7 bases identical to TRBD2. This CDR3 spans 11 amino acids. The germline CDR1 and CDR2 sequences are ENHRY and SYGVKD. V lost 7 bases, J lost 6 bases, and 1 base stayed unmatched. CDR3 DNA: TGTGCCATCACCGGGGGGGATACGCAGTATTTT. Translated: CAITGGDTQYF.

The V call is TRBV20-1, the J call TRBJ2-1; 10 positions match TRBD2. V lost 1 base, J lost 3 bases, and 3 bases stayed unmatched. The CDR3 is made up of 15 amino acids. Germline V CDR1 and CDR2: DFQATT, SNEGSKA (reference sequence). The chain's CDR3 is CSARAVAGGYNEQFF. CDR3 nucleotides: TGCAGTGCTAGAGCGGTAGCGGGGGGCTACAATGAGCAGTTCTTC.

This clonotype was counted a few times. The chain carries TRBV28 and TRBJ2-7, with 11 bases matching TRBD1. The CDR3 spans 14 residues. J was trimmed by 4 bases and V by 10 bases; bases with no gene match: 9. Germline CDR1 MDHEN, CDR2 SYDVKM. DNA for the CDR3: TGTGCCACCACCCCGGGGGACAGGGGGTACGAGCAGTACTTC. It encodes CATTPGDRGYEQYF.

This CDR3 is CASSSGTGEADTQYF. The DNA of the CDR3 is TGTGCCAGCAGTTCCGGGACAGGGGAAGCAGATACGCAGTATTTT. The gene calls are TRBV6-4 and TRBJ2-3, with TRBD1 identical over 10 bases. V was pared by 5 bases and J by 4 bases, with 6 bases of the junction left unmatched. The CDR3 extends over 15 amino acids. In germline, CDR1 is MRHNA, CDR2 SNTAGT.

The chain carries TRBV21-1 and TRBJ2-3; the table calls TRBD1, which could not be checked here. TRBV21-1 is tagged as a pseudogene. The length of the CDR3 is 15 residues. The CDR3 loop reads CAGGLWTGLTDTQYF. The CDR3 nucleotides are TGTGCCGGGGGACTTTGGACAGGACTCACAGATACGCAGTATTTT.

This clonotype has ten or more counts. V gene TRBV7-2 combines with J gene TRBJ2-7; 8 nucleotides align to TRBD1. The CDR3 is 15 residues long. The J segment lost 2 bases and the V segment lost 1 base, leaving 4 bases of the junction unmatched. In germline, CDR1 is SGHTA, CDR2 FQGNSA. CDR3 nucleotides: TGTGCCAGCAGCTTAGAGGCAGGGGGCGCCTACGAGCAGTACTTC. Amino acid sequence: CASSLEAGGAYEQYF. Complete variable domain (other parts from reference TRBV7-2 and TRBJ2-7): GAGVSQSPSNKVTEKGKDVELRCDPISGHTALYWYRQSLGQGLEFLIYFQGNSAPDKSGLPSDRFSAERTGGSVSTLTIQRTQQEDSAVYLCASSLEAGGAYEQYFGPGTRLTVT.

Many counts were recorded for this clonotype. V usage is TRBV4-3 and J usage is TRBJ1-2; D unresolved. CDR3 length equals 16 residues. CDR1 is LGHNA, CDR2 YSLEER, per germline. V was pared by 0 bases and J by 2 bases, with 13 bases between. The CDR3 loop is CASSQERQYRNYGYTF. The CDR3 DNA sequence: TGCGCCAGCAGCCAAGAAAGGCAGTATCGAAACTATGGCTACACCTTC.

The gene calls are TRBV5-1 and TRBJ2-1; tentative D call: TRBD2 (6 bases). This CDR3 has 16 residues. Trimming cost V 0 bases and J 4 bases, with 14 bases left between them. CDR1 SGHRS and CDR2 YFSETQ come from the germline V gene. The CDR3 DNA follows: TGCGCCAGCAGCTTGGCCGCGGGGCGGGTATACAATGAGCAGTTCTTC. It encodes CASSLAAGRVYNEQFF.

In its sample, this clonotype was seen many times. The chain employs TRBV3-1 and TRBJ2-1; D unclear. The CDR3 spans 11 residues. Germline loops: CDR1 LGHDT, CDR2 YNNKEL (reference sequence). Trimming left V 6 bases short and J 9 bases short, with 9 bases between. The CDR3 DNA follows: TGTGCCAGCAGAGGGTTAGGTGAGCAGTTCTTC. Protein: CASRGLGEQFF.

This clonotype was detected only a few times. The chain joins TRBV29-1 to TRBJ2-7; tentatively, D is TRBD2 (6 bases). The germline V gene encodes CDR1 SQVTM and CDR2 ANQGSEA. The V gene lost 6 bases and the J gene lost 0 bases, with 15 bases spanning the gap. The CDR3 totals 14 residues. In nucleotides, the CDR3 is TGCAGCGTCGGAGGGCCAATTAACTCCTACGAGCAGTACTTC. Translation gives CSVGGPINSYEQYF.

V is TRBV9 and J is TRBJ2-7, with 9 bases aligning to TRBD1. V shed 3 bases and J 0 bases; nucleotides not matched to a gene: 7. The germline CDR1 and CDR2 sequences are SGDLS and YYNGEE. This CDR3 region has 16 residues. The CDR3 nucleotides are TGTGCCAGCAGCGAGGGGGGGACAGGGAACTCCTACGAGCAGTACTTC. Translated: CASSEGGTGNSYEQYF.

In its sample, this clonotype was seen a few times. The CDR3 region is CASSQVNLDTQYF. CDR3 DNA sequence: TGTGCCAGCAGCCAAGTAAATTTAGATACGCAGTATTTT. The chain uses TRBV3-1 and TRBJ2-3; D gene ambiguous. Trimming removed 1 base at V and 5 bases at J, with 7 bases between. Per the germline V gene, CDR1 is LGHDT and CDR2 is YNNKEL (reference sequence). This CDR3 has 13 residues.

The gene calls are TRBV7-2 and TRBJ2-7; 10 positions agree with TRBD1. Unmatched junction bases numbered 9, after V lost 6 bases and J lost 4 bases. Germline values: CDR1 SGHTA, CDR2 FQGNSA. The length of the CDR3 is 15 residues. This CDR3 is CASSFQTGGEYEQYF. The CDR3 nucleotides are TGTGCCAGCAGTTTTCAGACAGGGGGCGAATACGAGCAGTACTTC.

The V and J genes are TRBV20-1 and TRBJ2-1, with D tentatively TRBD2 (6 bases). Trimming removed 2 bases at V and 7 bases at J, with 18 bases between. There are 15 residues in the CDR3. Germline-derived CDR1 and CDR2 are DFQATT and SNEGSKA (reference sequence). The CDR3 region is CSARISGTPGNEQFF. The CDR3 DNA follows: TGCAGTGCTAGAATTAGCGGCACCCCAGGGAATGAGCAGTTCTTC.

This clonotype was recorded a few times. The V gene is TRBV7-2, the J gene TRBJ2-1; TRBD1 matches 7 bases. Germline V gives CDR1 SGHTA, CDR2 FQGNSA. The V gene end was trimmed by 5 bases and the J gene end by 4 bases; junction bases not matched to a gene: 8. The CDR3 has 15 amino acids. The CDR3 nucleotides read TGTGCCAGCAGCGCTGACAGGGCGACTTACAATGAGCAGTTCTTC. It is translated as CASSADRATYNEQFF.

As regards this clonotype: A clone one base away is much larger, so this may be a read error. The chain combines TRBV29-1 with TRBJ2-7; a possible D gene is TRBD2 (5 bases). This CDR3 has 13 residues. V lost 6 bases to trimming and J lost 3 bases, with 15 bases between them. Per germline, CDR1 SQVTM and CDR2 ANQGSEA. In DNA form, the CDR3 reads TGCAGCGTGAGAGGGAGAGTAGACTACGAGCAGTACTTC. As protein: CSVRGRVDYEQYF.

The chain is built from TRBV28 and TRBJ2-5; the match to TRBD2 covers 7 bases. The J segment lost 7 bases and the V segment lost 3 bases, leaving 17 bases of the junction unmatched. The CDR3 extends over 17 amino acids. The V gene's germline CDR1 is MDHEN and CDR2 SYDVKM. The CDR3 DNA reads TGTGCCAGCAGTTTGTGGACTAGATTGAGAGCGGGAAGGACCCAGTACTTC. As protein: CASSLWTRLRAGRTQYF.

The chain links TRBV7-2 to TRBJ2-3, with 11 bases lining up with TRBD2. Trimming cost V 1 base and J 0 bases; bases outside gene matches: 6. Germline V gives CDR1 SGHTA, CDR2 FQGNSA. The CDR3 spans 18 residues. The CDR3 spells CASSLEASGGLSTDTQYF. DNA for the CDR3: TGTGCCAGCAGCTTAGAAGCTAGCGGGGGGCTTAGCACAGATACGCAGTATTTT. Full variable domain (rest looked up from reference TRBV7-2 and TRBJ2-3): GAGVSQSPSNKVTEKGKDVELRCDPISGHTALYWYRQSLGQGLEFLIYFQGNSAPDKSGLPSDRFSAERTGGSVSTLTIQRTQQEDSAVYLCASSLEASGGLSTDTQYFGPGTRLTVL.